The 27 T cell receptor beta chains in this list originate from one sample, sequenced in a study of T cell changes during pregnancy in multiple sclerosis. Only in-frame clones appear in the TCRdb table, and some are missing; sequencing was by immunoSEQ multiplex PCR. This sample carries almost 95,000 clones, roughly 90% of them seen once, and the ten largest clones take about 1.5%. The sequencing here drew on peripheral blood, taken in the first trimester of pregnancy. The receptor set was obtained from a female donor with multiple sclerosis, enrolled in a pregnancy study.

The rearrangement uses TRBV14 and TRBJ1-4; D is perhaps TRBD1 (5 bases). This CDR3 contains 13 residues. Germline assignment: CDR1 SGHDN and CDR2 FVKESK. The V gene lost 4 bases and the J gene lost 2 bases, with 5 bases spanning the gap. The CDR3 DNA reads TGTGCCAGCAGCCGGGGCACTAATGAAAAACTGTTTTTT. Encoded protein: CASSRGTNEKLFF. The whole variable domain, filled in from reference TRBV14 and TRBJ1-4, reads EAGVTQFPSHSVIEKGQTVTLRCDPISGHDNLYWYRRVMGKEIKFLLHFVKESKQDESGMPNNRFLAERTGGTYSTLKVQPAELEDSGVYFCASSRGTNEKLFFGSGTQLSVL.

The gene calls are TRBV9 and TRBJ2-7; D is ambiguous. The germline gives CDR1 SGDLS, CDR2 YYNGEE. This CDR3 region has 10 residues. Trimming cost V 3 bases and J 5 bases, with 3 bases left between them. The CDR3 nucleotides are TGTGCCAGCAGCGGCGACGAGCAGTACTTC. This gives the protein CASSGDEQYF.

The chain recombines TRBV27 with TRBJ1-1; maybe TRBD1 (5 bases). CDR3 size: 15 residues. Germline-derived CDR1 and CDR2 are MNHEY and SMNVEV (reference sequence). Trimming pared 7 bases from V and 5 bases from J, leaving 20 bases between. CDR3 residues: CASNRLGEGRTEAFF. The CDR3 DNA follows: TGTGCCAGCAACCGCCTTGGGGAGGGGAGGACTGAAGCTTTCTTT.

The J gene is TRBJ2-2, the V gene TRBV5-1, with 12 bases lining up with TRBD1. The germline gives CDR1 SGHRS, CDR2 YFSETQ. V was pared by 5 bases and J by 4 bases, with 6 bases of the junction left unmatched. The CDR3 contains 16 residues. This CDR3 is CASRSGTGGVTGELFF. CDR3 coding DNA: TGCGCCAGCAGATCCGGGACAGGGGGCGTCACCGGGGAGCTGTTTTTT. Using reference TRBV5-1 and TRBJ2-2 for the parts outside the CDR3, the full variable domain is KAGVTQTPRYLIKTRGQQVTLSCSPISGHRSVSWYQQTPGQGLQFLFEYFSETQRNKGNFPGRFSGRQFSNSRSEMNVSTLELGDSALYLCASRSGTGGVTGELFFGEGSRLTVL.

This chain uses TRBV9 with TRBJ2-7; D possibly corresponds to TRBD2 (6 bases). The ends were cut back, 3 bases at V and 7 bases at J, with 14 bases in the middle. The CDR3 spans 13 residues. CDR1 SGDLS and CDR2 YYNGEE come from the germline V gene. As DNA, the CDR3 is TGTGCCAGCAGCGGGGCCCCCGCGGGAGAGCAGTACTTC. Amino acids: CASSGAPAGEQYF.

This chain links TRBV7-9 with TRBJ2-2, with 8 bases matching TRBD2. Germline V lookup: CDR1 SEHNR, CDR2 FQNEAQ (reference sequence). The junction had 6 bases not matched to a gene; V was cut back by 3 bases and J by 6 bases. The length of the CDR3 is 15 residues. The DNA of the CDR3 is TGTGCCAGCAGCTTCTTAAGCGGGAGTTCCGGGGAGCTGTTTTTT. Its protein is CASSFLSGSSGELFF.

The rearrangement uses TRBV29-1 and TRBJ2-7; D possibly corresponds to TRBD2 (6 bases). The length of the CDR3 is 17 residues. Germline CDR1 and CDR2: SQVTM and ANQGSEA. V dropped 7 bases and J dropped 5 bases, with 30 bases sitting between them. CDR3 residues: CSASTISDSGRYHEQYF. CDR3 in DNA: TGCAGCGCTTCCACCATATCAGACAGTGGGAGGTACCACGAGCAGTACTTC.

The CDR3 DNA reads TGTGCCAGCAGCTTCGCGGGAGGGCCAACAGATACGCAGTATTTT. It is translated as CASSFAGGPTDTQYF. The V and J genes are TRBV11-2 and TRBJ2-3; 9 nucleotides align to TRBD2. CDR3 length: 15 amino acids. V lost 3 bases and J lost 3; bases outside the gene matches: 4. CDR1 SGHAT and CDR2 FQNNGV come from the germline V gene.

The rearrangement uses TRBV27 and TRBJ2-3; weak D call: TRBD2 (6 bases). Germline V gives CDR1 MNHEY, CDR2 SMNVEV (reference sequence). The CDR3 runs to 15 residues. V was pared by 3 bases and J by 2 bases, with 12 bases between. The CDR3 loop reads CASSFLAEHTDTQYF. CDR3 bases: TGTGCCAGCAGTTTTTTAGCGGAGCACACAGATACGCAGTATTTT.

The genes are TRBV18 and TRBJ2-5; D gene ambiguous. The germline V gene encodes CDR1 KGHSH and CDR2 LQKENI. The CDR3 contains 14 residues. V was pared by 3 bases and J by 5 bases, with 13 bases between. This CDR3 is CASSPMRERETQYF. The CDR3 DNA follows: TGTGCCAGCTCACCCATGCGTGAGAGGGAGACCCAGTACTTC.

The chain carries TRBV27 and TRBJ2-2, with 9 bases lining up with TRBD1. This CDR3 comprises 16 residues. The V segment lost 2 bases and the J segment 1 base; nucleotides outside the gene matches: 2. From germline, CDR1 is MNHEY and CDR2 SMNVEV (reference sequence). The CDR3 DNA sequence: TGTGCCAGCAGTTTACGGACAGGGGAGAACACCGGGGAGCTGTTTTTT. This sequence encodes CASSLRTGENTGELFF.

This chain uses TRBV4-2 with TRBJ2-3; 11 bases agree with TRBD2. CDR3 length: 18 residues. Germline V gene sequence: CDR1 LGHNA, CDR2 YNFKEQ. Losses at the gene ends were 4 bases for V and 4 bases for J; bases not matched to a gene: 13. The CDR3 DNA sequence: TGTGCCAGCAGCCTCTATATGACTAGCGGGAACAGAGCAGATACGCAGTATTTT. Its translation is CASSLYMTSGNRADTQYF.

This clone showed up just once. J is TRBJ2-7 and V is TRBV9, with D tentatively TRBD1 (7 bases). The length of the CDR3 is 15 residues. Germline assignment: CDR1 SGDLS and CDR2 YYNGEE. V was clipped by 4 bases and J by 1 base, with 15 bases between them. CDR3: CASSPTAGGSYEQYF. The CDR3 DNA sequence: TGTGCCAGCAGCCCAACCGCAGGGGGGTCCTACGAGCAGTACTTC.

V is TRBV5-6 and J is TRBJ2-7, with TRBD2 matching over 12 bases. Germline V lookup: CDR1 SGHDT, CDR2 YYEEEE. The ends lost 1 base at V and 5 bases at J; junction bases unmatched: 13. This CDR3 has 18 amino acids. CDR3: CASSLKWTSGKGVDEQYF. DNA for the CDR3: TGTGCCAGCAGCTTGAAGTGGACTAGCGGGAAAGGGGTCGACGAGCAGTACTTC.

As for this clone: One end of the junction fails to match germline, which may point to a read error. The chain's CDR3 is CAGSERGGPKNIQYF. DNA for the CDR3: TGTGCCGGCAGTGAACGGGGGGGACCCAAAAACATTCAGTACTTC. V is TRBV2 and J is TRBJ2-4; 8 positions agree with TRBD2. The CDR3 is made up of 15 amino acids. The V gene's germline CDR1 is SNHLY and CDR2 FYNNEI.

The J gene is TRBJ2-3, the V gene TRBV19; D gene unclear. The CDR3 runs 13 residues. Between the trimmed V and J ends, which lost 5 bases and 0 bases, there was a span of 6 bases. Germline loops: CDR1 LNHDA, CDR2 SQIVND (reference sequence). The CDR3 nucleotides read TGTGCCAGTAGTCAGTATAGCACAGATACGCAGTATTTT. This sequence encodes CASSQYSTDTQYF.

The CDR3 is CASSGRDRVYF. CDR3 sequence (DNA): TGTGCCAGCAGTGGCCGGGACAGGGTTTACTTC. The rearrangement links TRBV2 to TRBJ2-5; 9 bases match TRBD1. Germline CDR1 SNHLY, CDR2 FYNNEI. CDR3 length: 11 amino acids. J was trimmed by 14 bases and V by 4 bases; bases with no gene match: 5.

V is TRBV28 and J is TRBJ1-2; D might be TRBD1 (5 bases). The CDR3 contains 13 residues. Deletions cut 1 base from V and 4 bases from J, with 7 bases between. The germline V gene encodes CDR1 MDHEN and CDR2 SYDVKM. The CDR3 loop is CASSLSRVYGYTF. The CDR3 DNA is TGTGCCAGCAGTTTATCCAGGGTCTATGGCTACACCTTC.

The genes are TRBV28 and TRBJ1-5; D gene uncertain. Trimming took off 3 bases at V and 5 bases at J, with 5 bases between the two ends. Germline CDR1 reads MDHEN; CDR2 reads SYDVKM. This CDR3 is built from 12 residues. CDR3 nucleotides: TGTGCCAGCAGTTTGACTTATCAGCCCCAGCATTTT. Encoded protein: CASSLTYQPQHF.

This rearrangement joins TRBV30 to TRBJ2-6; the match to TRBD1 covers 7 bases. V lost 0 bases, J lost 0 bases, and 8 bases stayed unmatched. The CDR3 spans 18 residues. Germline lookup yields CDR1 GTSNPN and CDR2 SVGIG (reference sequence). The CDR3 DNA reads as TGTGCCTGGAGTGTACTGCGGCAGGGGGTCTCTGGGGCCAACGTCCTGACTTTC. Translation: CAWSVLRQGVSGANVLTF.

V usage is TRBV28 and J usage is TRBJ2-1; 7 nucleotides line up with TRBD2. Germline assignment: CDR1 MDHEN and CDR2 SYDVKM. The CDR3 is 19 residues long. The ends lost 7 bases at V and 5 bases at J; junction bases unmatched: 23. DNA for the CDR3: TGTGCCAGCATCTCCGCCGGGTGGGGGGGGTTCTACGCACACAATGAGCAGTTCTTC. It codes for CASISAGWGGFYAHNEQFF.

The CDR3 nucleotides read TGTGCCAGCAGCGTCGGGCTGGGGCCGGCAAGCACAGATACGCAGTATTTT. It is translated as CASSVGLGPASTDTQYF. This chain uses TRBV9 with TRBJ2-3; weak D call: TRBD1 (5 bases). CDR3 size: 17 residues. Trimming stripped 2 bases from V and 0 bases from J, with 16 bases between. From germline, CDR1 is SGDLS and CDR2 YYNGEE.

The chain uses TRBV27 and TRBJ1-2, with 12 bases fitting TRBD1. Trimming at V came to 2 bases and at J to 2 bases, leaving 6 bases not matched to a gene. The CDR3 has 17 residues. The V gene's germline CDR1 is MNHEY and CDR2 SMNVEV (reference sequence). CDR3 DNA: TGTGCCAGCAGTTTACGCCGGGACAGGGGGCTGAACTATGGCTACACCTTC. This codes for CASSLRRDRGLNYGYTF.

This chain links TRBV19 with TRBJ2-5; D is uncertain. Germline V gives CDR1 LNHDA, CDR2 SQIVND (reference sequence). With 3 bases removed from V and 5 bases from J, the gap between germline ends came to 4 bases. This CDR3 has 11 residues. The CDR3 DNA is TGTGCCAGTAGTATTATGGAGACCCAGTACTTC. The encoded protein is CASSIMETQYF.

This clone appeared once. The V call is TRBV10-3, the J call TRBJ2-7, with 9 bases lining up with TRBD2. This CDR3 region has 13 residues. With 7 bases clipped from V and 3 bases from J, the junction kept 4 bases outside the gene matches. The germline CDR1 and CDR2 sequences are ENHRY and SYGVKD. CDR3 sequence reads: CAITASGDYEQYF. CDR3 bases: TGTGCCATCACTGCTAGCGGGGACTACGAGCAGTACTTC.

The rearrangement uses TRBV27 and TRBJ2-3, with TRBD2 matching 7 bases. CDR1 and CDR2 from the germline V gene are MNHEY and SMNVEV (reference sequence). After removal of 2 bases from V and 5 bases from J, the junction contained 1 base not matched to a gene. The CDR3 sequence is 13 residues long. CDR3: CASSLGRGDTQYF. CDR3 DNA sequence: TGTGCCAGCAGTTTAGGGAGGGGAGATACGCAGTATTTT.

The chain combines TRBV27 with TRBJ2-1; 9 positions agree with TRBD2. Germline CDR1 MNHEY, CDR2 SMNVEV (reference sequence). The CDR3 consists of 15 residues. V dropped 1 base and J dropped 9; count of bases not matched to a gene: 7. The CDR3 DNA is TGTGCCAGCAGTTTATTATTAGCGGGAGTTCGTGAGCAGTTCTTC. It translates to CASSLLLAGVREQFF.